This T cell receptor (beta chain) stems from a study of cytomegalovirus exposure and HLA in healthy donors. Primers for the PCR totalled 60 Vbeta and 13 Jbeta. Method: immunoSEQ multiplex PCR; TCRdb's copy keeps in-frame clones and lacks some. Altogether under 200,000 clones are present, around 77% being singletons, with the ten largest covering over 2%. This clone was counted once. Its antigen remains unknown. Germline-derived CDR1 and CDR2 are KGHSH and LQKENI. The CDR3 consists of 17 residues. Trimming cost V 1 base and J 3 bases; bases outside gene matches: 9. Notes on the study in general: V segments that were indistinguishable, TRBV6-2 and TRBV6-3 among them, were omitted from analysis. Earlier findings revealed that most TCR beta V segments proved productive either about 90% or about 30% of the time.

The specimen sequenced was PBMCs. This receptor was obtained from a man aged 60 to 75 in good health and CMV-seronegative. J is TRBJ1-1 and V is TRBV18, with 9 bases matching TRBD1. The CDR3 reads CASSPLTIRQGDTEAFF. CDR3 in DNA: TGTGCCAGCTCACCACTTACGATTCGACAGGGGGACACTGAAGCTTTCTTT.